The 2 T cell receptor beta chains below all came from one sample that was sequenced in a study of OX40 agonist ivuxolimab in advanced cancers. Profiling relied on immunoSEQ multiplex PCR, and the TCRdb table lists in-frame clones only, not all of them. The sample carries tens of thousands of clones, around 83% recorded once. Source: CD4+ or CD8+ T cells sorted from blood, taken in a trial of the OX40 agonist ivuxolimab. Source of these receptors: an adult with an advanced solid tumor such as melanoma, head and neck, liver or kidney cancer.

This clone was counted a single time. The genes are TRBV5-1 and TRBJ1-2; D perhaps matches TRBD1 (6 bases). Per germline, CDR1 SGHRS and CDR2 YFSETQ. V lost 5 bases and J 4 bases, leaving 15 bases between the germline ends. The CDR3 is 14 amino acids. CDR3 region: CASRPRGVSYGYTF. The CDR3, as DNA: TGCGCCAGCAGGCCAAGGGGGGTGAGCTATGGCTACACCTTC.

The V and J genes are TRBV6-6 and TRBJ1-6; D not certain. The CDR3 sequence is 13 residues long. From germline, CDR1 is MNHNY and CDR2 SVGAGI (reference sequence). V gave up 0 bases and J gave up 10 bases, with 7 bases separating them. The CDR3 protein is CASSYSESSPLHF. The CDR3 DNA is TGTGCCAGCAGTTACTCGGAGAGCTCACCCCTCCACTTT.